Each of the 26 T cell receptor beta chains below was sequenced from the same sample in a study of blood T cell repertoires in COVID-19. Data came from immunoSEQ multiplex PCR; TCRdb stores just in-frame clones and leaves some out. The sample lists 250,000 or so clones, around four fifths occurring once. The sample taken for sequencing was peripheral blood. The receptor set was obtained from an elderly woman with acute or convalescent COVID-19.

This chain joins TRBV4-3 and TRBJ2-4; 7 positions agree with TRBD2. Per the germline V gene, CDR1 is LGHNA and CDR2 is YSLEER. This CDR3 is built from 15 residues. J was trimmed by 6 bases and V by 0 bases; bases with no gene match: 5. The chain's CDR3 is CASSQDWAGVNIQYF. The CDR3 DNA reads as TGCGCCAGCAGCCAAGATTGGGCGGGAGTAAACATTCAGTACTTC.

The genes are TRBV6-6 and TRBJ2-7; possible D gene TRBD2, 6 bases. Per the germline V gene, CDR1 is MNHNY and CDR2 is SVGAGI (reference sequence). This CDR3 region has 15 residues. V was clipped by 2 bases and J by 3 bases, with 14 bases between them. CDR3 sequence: CASSYGGMVDYEQYF. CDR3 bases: TGTGCCAGCAGTTACGGCGGGATGGTGGACTACGAGCAGTACTTC.

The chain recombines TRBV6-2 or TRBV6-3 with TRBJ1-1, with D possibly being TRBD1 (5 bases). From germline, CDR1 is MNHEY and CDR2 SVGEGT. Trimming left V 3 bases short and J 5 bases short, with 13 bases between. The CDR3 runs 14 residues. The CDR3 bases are TGTGCCAGCAGTTATGTCCGGGGGATGACTGAAGCTTTCTTT. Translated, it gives CASSYVRGMTEAFF.

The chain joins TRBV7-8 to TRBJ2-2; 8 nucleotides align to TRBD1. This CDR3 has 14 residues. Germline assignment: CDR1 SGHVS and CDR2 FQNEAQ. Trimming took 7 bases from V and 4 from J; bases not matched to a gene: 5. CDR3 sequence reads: CASKPGGSTGELFF. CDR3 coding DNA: TGTGCCAGCAAGCCAGGGGGCTCCACCGGGGAGCTGTTTTTT.

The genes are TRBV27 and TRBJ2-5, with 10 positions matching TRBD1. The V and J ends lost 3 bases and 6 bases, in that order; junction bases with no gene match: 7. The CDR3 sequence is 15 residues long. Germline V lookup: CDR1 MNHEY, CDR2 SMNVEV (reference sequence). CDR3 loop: CASSFRGQGKQTQYF. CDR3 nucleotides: TGTGCCAGCAGTTTCCGGGGACAGGGGAAGCAGACCCAGTACTTC.

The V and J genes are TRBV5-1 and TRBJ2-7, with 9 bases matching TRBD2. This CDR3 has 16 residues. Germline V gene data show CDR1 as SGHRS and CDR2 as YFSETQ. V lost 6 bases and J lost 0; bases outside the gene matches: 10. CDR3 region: CASTPLAGLGSYEQYF. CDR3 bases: TGCGCCAGCACCCCACTAGCGGGCCTAGGCTCCTACGAGCAGTACTTC.

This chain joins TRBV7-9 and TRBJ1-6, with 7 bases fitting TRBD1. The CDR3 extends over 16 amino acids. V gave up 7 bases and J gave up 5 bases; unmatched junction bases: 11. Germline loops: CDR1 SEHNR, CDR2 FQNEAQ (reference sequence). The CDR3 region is CASILEGANNNSPLHF. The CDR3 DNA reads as TGTGCCAGCATCCTGGAGGGGGCGAACAATAATTCACCCCTCCACTTT. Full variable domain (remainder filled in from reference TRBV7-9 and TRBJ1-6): DTGVSQNPRHKITKRGQNVTFRCDPISEHNRLYWYRQTLGQGPEFLTYFQNEAQLEKSRLLSDRFSAERPKGSFSTLEIQRTEQGDSAMYLCASILEGANNNSPLHFGNGTRLTVT.

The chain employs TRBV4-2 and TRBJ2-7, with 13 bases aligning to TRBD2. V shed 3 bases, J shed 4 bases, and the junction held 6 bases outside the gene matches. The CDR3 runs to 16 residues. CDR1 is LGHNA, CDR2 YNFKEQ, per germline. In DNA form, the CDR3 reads TGTGCCAGCAGCCATCCCGGACTAGCGGGAGCATACGAGCAGTACTTC. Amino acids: CASSHPGLAGAYEQYF.

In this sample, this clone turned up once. CDR3 nucleotide sequence: TGTGCCAGCTCATCTGGACTAGCGCACAATGAGCAGTTCTTC. Translated: CASSSGLAHNEQFF. The chain uses TRBV18 and TRBJ2-1, with 9 nucleotides matching TRBD2. The CDR3 has 14 amino acids. CDR1 and CDR2 (germline): KGHSH, LQKENI. The trim removed 5 bases at V and 5 bases at J, leaving 4 bases unmatched.

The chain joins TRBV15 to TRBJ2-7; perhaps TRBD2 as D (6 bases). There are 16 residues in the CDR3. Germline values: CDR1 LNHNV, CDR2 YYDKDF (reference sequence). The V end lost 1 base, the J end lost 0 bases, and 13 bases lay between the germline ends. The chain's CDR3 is CATSRGSGGNSYEQYF. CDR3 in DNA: TGTGCCACCAGCAGAGGAAGCGGCGGGAACTCCTACGAGCAGTACTTC.

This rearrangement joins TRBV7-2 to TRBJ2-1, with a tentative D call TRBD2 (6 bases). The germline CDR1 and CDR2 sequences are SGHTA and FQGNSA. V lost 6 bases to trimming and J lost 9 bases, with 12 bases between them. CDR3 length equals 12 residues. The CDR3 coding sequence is TGTGCCAGCAGGTTGATGGGGGGTGAGCAGTTCTTC. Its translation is CASRLMGGEQFF.

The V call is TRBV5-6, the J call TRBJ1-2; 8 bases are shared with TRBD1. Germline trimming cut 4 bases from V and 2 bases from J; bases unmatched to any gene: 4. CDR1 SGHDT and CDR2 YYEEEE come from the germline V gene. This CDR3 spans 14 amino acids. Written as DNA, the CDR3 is TGTGCCAGCAGCACTACAGGGGGGAACTATGGCTACACCTTC. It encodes CASSTTGGNYGYTF.

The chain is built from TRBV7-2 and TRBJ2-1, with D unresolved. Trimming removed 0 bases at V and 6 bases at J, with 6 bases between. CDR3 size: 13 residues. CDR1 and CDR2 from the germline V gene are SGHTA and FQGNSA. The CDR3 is CASSLARSNEQFF. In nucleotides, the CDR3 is TGTGCCAGCAGCTTAGCGCGGTCCAATGAGCAGTTCTTC.

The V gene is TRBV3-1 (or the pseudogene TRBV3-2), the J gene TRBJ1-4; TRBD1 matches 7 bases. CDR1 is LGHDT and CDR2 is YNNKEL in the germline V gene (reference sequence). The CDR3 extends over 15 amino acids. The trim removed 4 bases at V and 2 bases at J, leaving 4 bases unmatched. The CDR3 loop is CASSRTGATNEKLFF. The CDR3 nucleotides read TGTGCCAGCAGCCGCACAGGGGCGACTAATGAAAAACTGTTTTTT.

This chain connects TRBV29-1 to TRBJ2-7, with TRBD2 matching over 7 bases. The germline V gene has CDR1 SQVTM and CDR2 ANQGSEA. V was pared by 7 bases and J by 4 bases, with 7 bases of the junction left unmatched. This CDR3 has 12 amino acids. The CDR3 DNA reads TGCAGCGCCAGGGAGGGGCCGTACGAGCAGTACTTC. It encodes CSAREGPYEQYF.

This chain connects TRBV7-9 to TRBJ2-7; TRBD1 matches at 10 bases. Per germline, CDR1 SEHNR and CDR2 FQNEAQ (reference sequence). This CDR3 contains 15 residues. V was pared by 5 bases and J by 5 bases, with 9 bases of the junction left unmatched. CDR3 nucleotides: TGTGCCAGCAGCAAAAGACAGGGGGCAACCCACGAGCAGTACTTC. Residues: CASSKRQGATHEQYF.

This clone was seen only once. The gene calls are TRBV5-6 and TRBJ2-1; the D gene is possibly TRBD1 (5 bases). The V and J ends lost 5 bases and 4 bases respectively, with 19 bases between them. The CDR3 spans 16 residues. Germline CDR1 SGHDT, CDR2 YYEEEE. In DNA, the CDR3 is TGTGCCAGCAGGTCCATCTCGCAGGGTGAATACAATGAGCAGTTCTTC. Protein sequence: CASRSISQGEYNEQFF.

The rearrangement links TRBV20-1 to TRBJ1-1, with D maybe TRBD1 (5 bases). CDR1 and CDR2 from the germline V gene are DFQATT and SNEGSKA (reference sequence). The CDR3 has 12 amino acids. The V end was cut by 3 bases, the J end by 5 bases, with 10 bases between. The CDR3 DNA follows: TGCAGTGCTAGTCGGGGGGGAACTGAAGCTTTCTTT. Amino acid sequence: CSASRGGTEAFF.

CDR3 DNA sequence: TGTGCCAGCAGTTACTCGTCCCAGGGGGCTTCACCCCTCCACTTT. This translates into CASSYSSQGASPLHF. This chain joins TRBV6-5 and TRBJ1-6; 8 positions agree with TRBD1. CDR1 is MNHEY and CDR2 is SVGAGI in the germline V gene. V was pared by 0 bases and J by 9 bases, with 4 bases of the junction left unmatched. The CDR3 has 15 residues.

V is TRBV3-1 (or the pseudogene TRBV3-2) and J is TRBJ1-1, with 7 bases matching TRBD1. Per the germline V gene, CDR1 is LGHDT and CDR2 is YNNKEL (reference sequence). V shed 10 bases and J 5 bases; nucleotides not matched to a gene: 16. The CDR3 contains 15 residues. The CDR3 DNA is TGTGCCAAAAATCCGGGACAGACCAGAATTACTGAAGCTTTCTTT. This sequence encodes CAKNPGQTRITEAFF.

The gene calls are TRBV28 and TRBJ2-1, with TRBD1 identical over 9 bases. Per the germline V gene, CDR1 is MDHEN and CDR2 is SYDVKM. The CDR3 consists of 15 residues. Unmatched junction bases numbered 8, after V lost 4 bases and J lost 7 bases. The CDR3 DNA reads TGTGCCAGCAGTTCCCCCGGGACAGGGACAAATGAGCAGTTCTTC. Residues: CASSSPGTGTNEQFF.

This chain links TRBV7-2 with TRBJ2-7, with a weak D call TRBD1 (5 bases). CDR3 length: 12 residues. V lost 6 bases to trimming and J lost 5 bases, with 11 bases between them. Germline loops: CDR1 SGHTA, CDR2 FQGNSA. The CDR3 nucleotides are TGTGCCAGCAGTCCAGGGCCTCACGAGCAGTACTTC. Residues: CASSPGPHEQYF. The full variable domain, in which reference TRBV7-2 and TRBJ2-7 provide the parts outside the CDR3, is GAGVSQSPSNKVTEKGKDVELRCDPISGHTALYWYRQSLGQGLEFLIYFQGNSAPDKSGLPSDRFSAERTGGSVSTLTIQRTQQEDSAVYLCASSPGPHEQYFGPGTRLTVT.

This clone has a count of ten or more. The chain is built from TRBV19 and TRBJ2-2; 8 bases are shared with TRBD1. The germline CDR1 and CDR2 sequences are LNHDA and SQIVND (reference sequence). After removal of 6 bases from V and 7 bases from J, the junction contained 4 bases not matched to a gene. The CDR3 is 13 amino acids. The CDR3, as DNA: TGTGCCAGTAGGCGGACAGGGTTCGGGGAGCTGTTTTTT. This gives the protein CASRRTGFGELFF.

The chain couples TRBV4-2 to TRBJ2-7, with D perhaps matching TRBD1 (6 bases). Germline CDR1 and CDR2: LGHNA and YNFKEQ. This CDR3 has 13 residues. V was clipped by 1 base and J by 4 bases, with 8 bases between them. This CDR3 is CASSQGTGYEQYF. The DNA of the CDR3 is TGTGCCAGCAGCCAAGGAACAGGGTACGAGCAGTACTTC.

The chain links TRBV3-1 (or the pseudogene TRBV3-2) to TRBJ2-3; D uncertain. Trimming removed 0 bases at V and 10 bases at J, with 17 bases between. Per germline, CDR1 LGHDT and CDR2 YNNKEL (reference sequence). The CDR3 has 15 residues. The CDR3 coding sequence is TGTGCCAGCAGCCAAGATCAAACTAACCCGCGTTCGCAGTATTTT. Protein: CASSQDQTNPRSQYF.

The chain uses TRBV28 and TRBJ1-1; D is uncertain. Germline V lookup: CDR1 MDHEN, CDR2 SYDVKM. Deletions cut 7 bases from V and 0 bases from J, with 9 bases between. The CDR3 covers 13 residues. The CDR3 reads CASTLQVNTEAFF. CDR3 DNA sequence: TGTGCCAGCACCTTGCAGGTGAACACTGAAGCTTTCTTT.